The 6 T cell receptor beta chains below were found in one sample sequenced in a study of T cell responses to AZD1222 COVID-19 vaccine. Measured with immunoSEQ multiplex PCR; TCRdb has only the in-frame clones, and not every one. The data show under 150,000 clones, about 91% seen once. The material was peripheral blood, obtained 28 days after the second AZD1222 dose. The origin of the receptors is an adult who received the AZD1222 COVID-19 vaccine.

This clone was seen once. The chain has TRBV30 and TRBJ1-2; TRBD1 matches 7 bases. The CDR3 consists of 14 residues. Germline values: CDR1 GTSNPN, CDR2 SVGIG (reference sequence). V gave up 8 bases and J gave up 5 bases; unmatched junction bases: 14. The CDR3 DNA reads as TGTGCCAGGACCGGCCCAGGGGGTTCTTATGGCTACACCTTC. Translated, it gives CARTGPGGSYGYTF. Full variable domain (rest looked up from reference TRBV30 and TRBJ1-2): SQTIHQWPATLVQPVGSPLSLECTVEGTSNPNLYWYRQAAGRGLQLLFYSVGIGQISSEVPQNLSASRPQDRQFILSSKKLLLSDSGFYLCARTGPGGSYGYTFGSGTRLTVV.

The chain uses TRBV7-2 and TRBJ2-1; tentatively, D is TRBD1 or TRBD2 (5 bases each). V was clipped by 3 bases and J by 4 bases, with 16 bases between them. The CDR3 totals 16 residues. Germline CDR1 and CDR2: SGHTA and FQGNSA. The CDR3 loop reads CASSFRLRGEYNEQFF. The CDR3 DNA is TGTGCCAGCAGCTTCCGCTTGAGGGGAGAGTACAATGAGCAGTTCTTC.

This rearrangement joins TRBV6-5 to TRBJ1-2; 7 bases are shared with TRBD1. CDR1 and CDR2 from the germline V gene are MNHEY and SVGAGI. Trimming cost V 5 bases and J 4 bases; bases outside gene matches: 7. This CDR3 has 14 amino acids. The CDR3 loop reads CASSNDRVLYGYTF. The DNA of the CDR3 is TGTGCCAGCAGTAACGACAGGGTCCTCTATGGCTACACCTTC.

The chain combines TRBV2 with TRBJ2-7; D is ambiguous. This CDR3 has 12 residues. Germline loops: CDR1 SNHLY, CDR2 FYNNEI. Trimming removed 3 bases from V and 5 bases from J, with 8 bases in between. This chain's CDR3 is CASSDESDEQYF. DNA of the CDR3: TGTGCCAGCAGTGACGAGAGCGACGAGCAGTACTTC.

The CDR3 loop reads CASSMEGSWAPLHF. DNA of the CDR3: TGTGCCAGTAGTATGGAGGGTAGTTGGGCACCCCTCCACTTT. The chain recombines TRBV19 with TRBJ1-6; D is unresolved. CDR3 length: 14 residues. Germline CDR1 and CDR2: LNHDA and SQIVND (reference sequence). Trimming cost V 3 bases and J 11 bases, with 14 bases left between them. Combining the CDR3 with reference TRBV19 and TRBJ1-6 gives the whole variable domain DGGITQSPKYLFRKEGQNVTLSCEQNLNHDAMYWYRQDPGQGLRLIYYSQIVNDFQKGDIAEGYSVSREKKESFPLTVTSAQKNPTAFYLCASSMEGSWAPLHFGNGTRLTVT.

This rearrangement joins TRBV11-2 to TRBJ2-7; 10 bases line up with TRBD2. Trimming cost V 5 bases and J 2 bases; bases outside gene matches: 15. The germline V gene has CDR1 SGHAT and CDR2 FQNNGV. This CDR3 has 18 residues. In DNA form, the CDR3 reads TGTGCCAGCAGCGTTAGGGTAAGAACTAGCGGGACCCCCTACGAGCAGTACTTC. Protein sequence: CASSVRVRTSGTPYEQYF. The complete variable domain, with remaining parts taken from reference TRBV11-2 and TRBJ2-7, reads EAGVAQSPRYKIIEKRQSVAFWCNPISGHATLYWYQQILGQGPKLLIQFQNNGVVDDSQLPKDRFSAERLKGVDSTLKIQPAKLEDSAVYLCASSVRVRTSGTPYEQYFGPGTRLTVT.